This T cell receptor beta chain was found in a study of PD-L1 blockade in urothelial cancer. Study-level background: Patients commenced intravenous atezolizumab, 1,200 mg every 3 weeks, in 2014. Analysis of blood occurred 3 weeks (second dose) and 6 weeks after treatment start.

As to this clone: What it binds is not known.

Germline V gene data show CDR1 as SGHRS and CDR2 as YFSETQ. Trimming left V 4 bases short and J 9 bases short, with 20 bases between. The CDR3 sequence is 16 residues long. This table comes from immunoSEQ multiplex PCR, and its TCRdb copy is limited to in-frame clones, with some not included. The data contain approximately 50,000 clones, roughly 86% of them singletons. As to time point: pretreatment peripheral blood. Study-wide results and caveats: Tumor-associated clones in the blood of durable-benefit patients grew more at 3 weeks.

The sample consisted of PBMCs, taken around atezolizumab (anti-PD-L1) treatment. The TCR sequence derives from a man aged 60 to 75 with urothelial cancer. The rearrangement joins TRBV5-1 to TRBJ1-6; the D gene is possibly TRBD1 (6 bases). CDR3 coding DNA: TGCGCCAGCAGCCCTAGTACTACAGGGTCAGGTTCACCCCTCCACTTT. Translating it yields CASSPSTTGSGSPLHF.